This T cell receptor beta chain was found in a study of cytomegalovirus exposure and HLA in healthy donors. Overall study: The approximately 120 validation repertoires were reported in a later analysis to have been generated on the same platform as the roughly 670 first-cohort repertoires.

General study findings and limits: Rare TCR sequences predominated, though certain public TCRs were found in many donors. The listing of roughly 160 TCR beta chains classed them as cytomegalovirus-associated. It was reported that the classifier diagnosed cytomegalovirus status with high specificity and sensitivity in both the original and validation cohorts.

Germline V gives CDR1 SGHTA, CDR2 FQGNSA. The CDR3 has 13 residues. V was shortened by 2 bases and J by 3 bases, with 7 bases between the two germline ends. To note about this clone: Antigen: not known.

Libraries were prepared by immunoSEQ multiplex PCR; TCRdb keeps only in-frame clonotypes and omits some of them. The sample includes 150,000 to 200,000 clones, approximately 80% of them seen just once. Material for sequencing was PBMCs. The sequence was obtained from a young man in good health and CMV-seropositive. The V gene is TRBV7-2, the J gene TRBJ1-1, with unresolved D. Here the CDR3 DNA reads TGTGCCAGCAGCTTAATGAGAGACACTGAAGCTTTCTTT. Translation: CASSLMRDTEAFF.